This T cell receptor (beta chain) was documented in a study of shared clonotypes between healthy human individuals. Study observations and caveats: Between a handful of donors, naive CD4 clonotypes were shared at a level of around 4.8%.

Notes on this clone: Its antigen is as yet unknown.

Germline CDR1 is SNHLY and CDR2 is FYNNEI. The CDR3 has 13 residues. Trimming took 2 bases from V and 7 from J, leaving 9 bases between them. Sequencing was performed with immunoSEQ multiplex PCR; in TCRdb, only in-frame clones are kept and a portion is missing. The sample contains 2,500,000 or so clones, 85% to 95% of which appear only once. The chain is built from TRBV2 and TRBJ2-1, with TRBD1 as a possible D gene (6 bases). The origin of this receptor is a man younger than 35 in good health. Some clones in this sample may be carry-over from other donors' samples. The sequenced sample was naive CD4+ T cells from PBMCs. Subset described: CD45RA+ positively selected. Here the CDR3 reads CASSEQGQNEQFF. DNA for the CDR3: TGTGCCAGCAGTGAACAGGGGCAGAATGAGCAGTTCTTC.